Detailed here is one TCR beta chain. Its cognate antigen is unknown. This same CDR3 is encoded by further DNA sequences in the sample. TCRdb's table, derived via immunoSEQ multiplex PCR, lists solely in-frame clones and lacks some. The sample holds about 77,000 clones, 75% to 90% seen once. These data belong to a study of OX40 agonist ivuxolimab in advanced cancers. Study-level background: Every 2 weeks, patients got intravenous ivuxolimab at one of six dose levels (0.01-10 mg/kg).

This CDR3 contains 12 residues. Germline V gives CDR1 SQVTM, CDR2 ANQGSEA. The V gene lost 3 bases and the J gene lost 5 bases, with 11 bases spanning the gap. General study findings and limits: Low normalized clonal expansion also occurred in some nonresponding patients.

The sample here was CD4+ or CD8+ T cells sorted from blood, taken in a trial of the OX40 agonist ivuxolimab. The V call is TRBV29-1, the J call TRBJ2-7, with D perhaps matching TRBD1 (5 bases). This clonotype was obtained from an adult with an advanced solid tumor such as melanoma, head and neck, liver or kidney cancer. CDR3 in amino acids: CSVEDKGDEQYF. The CDR3 DNA reads TGCAGCGTTGAGGATAAAGGGGACGAGCAGTACTTC.